This TCR beta chain was found in a study of blood T cell repertoires in COVID-19. The data were produced by immunoSEQ multiplex PCR, yet TCRdb's version contains in-frame clones alone and is incomplete. Among roughly 120,000 clones listed, roughly 88% were seen once. The TCR originated in a woman in her 70s who had recovered from COVID-19. Specimen: peripheral blood.

The chain's CDR3 is CASSLSGPKRETQYF. The CDR3 coding sequence is TGTGCCAGCTCACTGTCGGGTCCCAAGAGGGAGACCCAGTACTTC. This chain connects TRBV18 to TRBJ2-5; D is unresolved. V was shortened by 4 bases and J by 5 bases, with 17 bases between the two germline ends. In germline, CDR1 is KGHSH, CDR2 LQKENI. The CDR3 extends over 15 amino acids.